The rows below give T cell receptor beta chains drawn from one sample of a study of blood T cell repertoires in COVID-19. TCRdb's copy holds only in-frame clones and misses some; the assay was immunoSEQ multiplex PCR. The data hold 88,000 or so clones, with roughly 83% observed a single time. The sequenced sample consisted of peripheral blood. These receptors all stem from a human donor in a cohort sampled during active COVID-19. The CDR3 runs from the conserved cysteine through the conserved F or W.

CDR3aa: CASSPGLAGNTGELFF
v_gene: TRBV7-6
j_gene: TRBJ2-2
len: 16

CDR3aa: CASSQSSGPTDTQYF
v_gene: TRBV7-3
j_gene: TRBJ2-3
len: 15

CDR3aa: CASSQDIQGAEEQYF
v_gene: TRBV3-1/TRBV3-2
j_gene: TRBJ2-7
len: 15

CDR3aa: CASSTTGTGSNYGYTF
v_gene: TRBV16
j_gene: TRBJ1-2
len: 16

CDR3aa: CAWGTGGDYGYTF
v_gene: TRBV30
j_gene: TRBJ1-2
len: 13

CDR3aa: CATSRGGGRSYEQYF
v_gene: TRBV15
j_gene: TRBJ2-7
len: 15

CDR3aa: CASSYTRPGTPRRGYTF
v_gene: TRBV21-1
j_gene: TRBJ1-2
len: 17

CDR3aa: CASSLGGQEETQYF
v_gene: TRBV7-2
j_gene: TRBJ2-5
len: 14

CDR3aa: CASSRMSYPNYNEQFF
v_gene: TRBV6-2/TRBV6-3
j_gene: TRBJ2-1
len: 16

CDR3aa: CASSYPVVDSNQPQHF
v_gene: TRBV6-6
j_gene: TRBJ1-5
len: 16

CDR3aa: CASSKEGTGRADTQYF
v_gene: TRBV21-1
j_gene: TRBJ2-3
len: 16

CDR3aa: CASSPRTGGSDTEAFF
v_gene: TRBV5-5
j_gene: TRBJ1-1
len: 16

CDR3aa: CASSLVVLSGETQYF
v_gene: TRBV7-8
j_gene: TRBJ2-5
len: 15

CDR3aa: CAISEYFTDTQYF
v_gene: TRBV10-3
j_gene: TRBJ2-3
len: 13

CDR3aa: CASSHGEPGELFF
v_gene: TRBV3-1/TRBV3-2
j_gene: TRBJ2-2
len: 13

CDR3aa: CASSIHRYEQFF
v_gene: TRBV19
j_gene: TRBJ2-1
len: 12

CDR3aa: CASSGQGGTYNEQFF
v_gene: TRBV5-1
j_gene: TRBJ2-1
len: 15

CDR3aa: CASSFWREWKNEQFF
v_gene: TRBV7-9
j_gene: TRBJ2-1
len: 15

CDR3aa: CASSLPQGESPLHF
v_gene: TRBV5-1
j_gene: TRBJ1-6
len: 14

CDR3aa: CASSDRGAFF
v_gene: TRBV6-1
j_gene: TRBJ1-1
len: 10

CDR3aa: CATSLTSGSNEQYF
v_gene: TRBV15
j_gene: TRBJ2-7
len: 14

CDR3aa: CASSTGLAGGASGELFF
v_gene: TRBV19
j_gene: TRBJ2-2
len: 17

CDR3aa: CASSIRQGTAFF
v_gene: TRBV19
j_gene: TRBJ1-1
len: 12

CDR3aa: CASSVPGRGTDNSPLHF
v_gene: TRBV28
j_gene: TRBJ1-6
len: 17

CDR3aa: CASSPETGTGEAGQYF
v_gene: TRBV5-1
j_gene: TRBJ2-7
len: 16

CDR3aa: CASSLIAASSTDTQYF
v_gene: TRBV5-1
j_gene: TRBJ2-3
len: 16

CDR3aa: CASSETGSERLDEQFF
v_gene: TRBV25-1
j_gene: TRBJ2-1
len: 16

CDR3aa: CASSFQGGEQYF
v_gene: TRBV12-3/TRBV12-4
j_gene: TRBJ2-7
len: 12

CDR3aa: CASSRPREPYEQYF
v_gene: TRBV19
j_gene: TRBJ2-7
len: 14

CDR3aa: CASSPTGQGGTEAFF
v_gene: TRBV18
j_gene: TRBJ1-1
len: 15

CDR3aa: CASRGRTYEQYF
v_gene: TRBV19
j_gene: TRBJ2-7
len: 12

CDR3aa: CASRLSTEAFF
v_gene: TRBV12-3/TRBV12-4
j_gene: TRBJ1-1
len: 11

CDR3aa: CASSHPRRSGLSGGLDTQYF
v_gene: TRBV3-1/TRBV3-2
j_gene: TRBJ2-3
len: 20

CDR3aa: CSARRLAGQFF
v_gene: TRBV20-1
j_gene: TRBJ2-1
len: 11

CDR3aa: CASSSSLGATNEKLFF
v_gene: TRBV9
j_gene: TRBJ1-4
len: 16

CDR3aa: CASSGTGSYEKLFF
v_gene: TRBV19
j_gene: TRBJ1-4
len: 14

CDR3aa: CASSQEGGANEKLFF
v_gene: TRBV4-1
j_gene: TRBJ1-4
len: 15

CDR3aa: CATSESSGRGPQGEQFF
v_gene: TRBV24-1
j_gene: TRBJ2-1
len: 17

CDR3aa: CASSKTSGRVPPYEQYF
v_gene: TRBV25-1
j_gene: TRBJ2-7
len: 17

CDR3aa: CATSRGTSGFTDTQYF
v_gene: TRBV15
j_gene: TRBJ2-3
len: 16